This note documents a single T cell receptor (beta chain) sequence. At the DNA level, this CDR3 is encoded by other sequences in the same sample as well. This record comes from a study of shared clonotypes between healthy human individuals. Naive CD4+ cells were CD45RA-selected; the remaining cells were memory. The assay used deep level. Some clones are missing from TCRdb's copy, which holds only in-frame ones; the method was immunoSEQ multiplex PCR. Among roughly 2.5 million clones listed, more than 90% were seen once. Trimming stripped 0 bases from V and 0 bases from J, with 6 bases between. Germline V lookup: CDR1 SGDLS, CDR2 YYNGEE. This CDR3 has 14 amino acids.

The specimen was naive CD4+ T cells sorted from blood. The sample's subset: CD45RA+ positively selected. The chain joins TRBV9 to TRBJ1-1; D might be TRBD1 (5 bases). The TCR originated in a man between 18 and 35 years old in good health. The CDR3, as DNA: TGTGCCAGCAGCGTAGGACAGTTGAACACTGAAGCTTTCTTT. Protein sequence: CASSVGQLNTEAFF.